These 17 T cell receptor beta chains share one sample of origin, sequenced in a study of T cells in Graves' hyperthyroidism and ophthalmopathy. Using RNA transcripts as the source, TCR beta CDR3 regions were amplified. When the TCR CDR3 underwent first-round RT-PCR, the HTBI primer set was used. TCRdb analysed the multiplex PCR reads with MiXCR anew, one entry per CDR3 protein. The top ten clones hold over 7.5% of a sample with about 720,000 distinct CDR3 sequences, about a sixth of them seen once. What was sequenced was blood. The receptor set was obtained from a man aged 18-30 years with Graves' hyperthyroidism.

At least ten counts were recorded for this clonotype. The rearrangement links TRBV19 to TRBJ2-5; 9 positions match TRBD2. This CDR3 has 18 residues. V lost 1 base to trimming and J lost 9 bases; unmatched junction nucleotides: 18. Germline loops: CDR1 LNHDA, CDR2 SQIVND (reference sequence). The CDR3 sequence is CASSIAFAFSGRDEAQYF. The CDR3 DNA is TGTGCCAGTAGTATAGCATTCGCGTTTAGCGGGAGAGACGAGGCCCAGTACTTC.

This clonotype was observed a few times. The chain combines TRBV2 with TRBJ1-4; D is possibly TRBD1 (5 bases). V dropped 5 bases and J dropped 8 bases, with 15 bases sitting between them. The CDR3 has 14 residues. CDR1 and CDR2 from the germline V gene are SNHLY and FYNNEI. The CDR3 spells CASSQGPEGEKLFF. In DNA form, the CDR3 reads TGTGCCAGCAGTCAGGGTCCGGAGGGGGAAAAACTGTTTTTT.

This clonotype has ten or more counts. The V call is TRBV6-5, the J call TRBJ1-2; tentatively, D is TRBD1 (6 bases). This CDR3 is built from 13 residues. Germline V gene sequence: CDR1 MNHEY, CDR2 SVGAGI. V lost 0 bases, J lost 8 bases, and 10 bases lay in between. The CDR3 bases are TGTGCCAGCAGTTACTCTCAGGGGAGCGGCTACACCTTC. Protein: CASSYSQGSGYTF.

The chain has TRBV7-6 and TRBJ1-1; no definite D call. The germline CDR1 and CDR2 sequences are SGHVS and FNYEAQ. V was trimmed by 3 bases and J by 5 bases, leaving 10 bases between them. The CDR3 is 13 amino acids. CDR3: CASSFSATTEAFF. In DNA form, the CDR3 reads TGTGCCAGCAGCTTTTCGGCCACTACTGAAGCTTTCTTT.

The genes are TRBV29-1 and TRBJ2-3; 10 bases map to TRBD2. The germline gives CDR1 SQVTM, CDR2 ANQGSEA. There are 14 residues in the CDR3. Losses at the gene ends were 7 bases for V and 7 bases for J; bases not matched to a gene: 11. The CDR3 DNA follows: TGCAGCGCTACGGGGGGTAGCGGGAGGAATACGCAGTATTTT. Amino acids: CSATGGSGRNTQYF.

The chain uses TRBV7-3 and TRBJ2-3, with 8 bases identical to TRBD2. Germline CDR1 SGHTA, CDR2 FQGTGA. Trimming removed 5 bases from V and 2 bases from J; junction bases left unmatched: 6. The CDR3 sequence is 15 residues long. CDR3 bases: TGTGCCAGCAGCCGAGCGGGAGAATTCACAGATACGCAGTATTTT. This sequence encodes CASSRAGEFTDTQYF.

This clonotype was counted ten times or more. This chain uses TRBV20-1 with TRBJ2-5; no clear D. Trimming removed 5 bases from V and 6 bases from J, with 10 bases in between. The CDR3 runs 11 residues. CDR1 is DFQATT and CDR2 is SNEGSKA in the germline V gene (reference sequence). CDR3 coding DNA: TGCAGTGCTGGCATGTCGAAGACCCAGTACTTC. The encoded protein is CSAGMSKTQYF.

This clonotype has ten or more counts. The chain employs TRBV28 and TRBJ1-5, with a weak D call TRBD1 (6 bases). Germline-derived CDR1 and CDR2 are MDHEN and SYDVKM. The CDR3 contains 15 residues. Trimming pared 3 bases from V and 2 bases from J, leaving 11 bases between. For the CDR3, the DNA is TGTGCCAGCAGTTTTATTGGGGGCCGCAATCAGCCCCAGCATTTT. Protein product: CASSFIGGRNQPQHF.

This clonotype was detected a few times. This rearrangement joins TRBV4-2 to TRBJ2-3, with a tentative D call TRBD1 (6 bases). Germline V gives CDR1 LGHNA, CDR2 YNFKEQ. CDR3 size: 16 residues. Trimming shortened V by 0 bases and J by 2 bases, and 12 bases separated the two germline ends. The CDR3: CASSQDSGHNTDTQYF. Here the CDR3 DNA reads TGTGCCAGCAGCCAAGATTCGGGACACAACACAGATACGCAGTATTTT.

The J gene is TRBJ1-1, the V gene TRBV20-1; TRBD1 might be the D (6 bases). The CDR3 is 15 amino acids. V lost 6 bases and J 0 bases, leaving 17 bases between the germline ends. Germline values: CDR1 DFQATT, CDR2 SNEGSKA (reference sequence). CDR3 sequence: CSAPPGGLMNTEAFF. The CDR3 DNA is TGCAGTGCCCCACCCGGGGGCCTGATGAACACTGAAGCTTTCTTT.

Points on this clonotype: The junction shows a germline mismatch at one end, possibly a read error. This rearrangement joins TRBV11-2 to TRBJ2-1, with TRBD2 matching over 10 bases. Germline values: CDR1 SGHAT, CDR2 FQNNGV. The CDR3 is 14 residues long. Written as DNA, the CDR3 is TGTGCCAGCACCCCTAGCGGGAGTTGGAATGGGCAGTTCTTC. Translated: CASTPSGSWNGQFF.

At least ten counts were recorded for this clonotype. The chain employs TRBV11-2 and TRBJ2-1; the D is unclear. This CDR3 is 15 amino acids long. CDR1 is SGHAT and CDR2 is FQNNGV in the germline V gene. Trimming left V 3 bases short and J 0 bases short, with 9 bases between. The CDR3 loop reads CASSFAVSSYNEQFF. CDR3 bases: TGTGCCAGCAGCTTTGCCGTAAGCTCCTACAATGAGCAGTTCTTC.

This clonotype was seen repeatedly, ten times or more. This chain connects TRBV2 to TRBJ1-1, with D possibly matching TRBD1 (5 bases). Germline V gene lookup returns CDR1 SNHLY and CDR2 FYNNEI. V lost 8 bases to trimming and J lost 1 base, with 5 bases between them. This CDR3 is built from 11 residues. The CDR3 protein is CASGTNTEAFF. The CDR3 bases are TGTGCCAGCGGGACGAACACTGAAGCTTTCTTT.

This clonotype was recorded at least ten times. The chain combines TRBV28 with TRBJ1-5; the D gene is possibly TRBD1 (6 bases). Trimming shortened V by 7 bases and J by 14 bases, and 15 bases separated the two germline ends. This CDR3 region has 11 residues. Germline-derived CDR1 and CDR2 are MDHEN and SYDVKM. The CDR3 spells CASTTGTSEHF. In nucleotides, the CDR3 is TGTGCCAGCACCACCGGGACATCCGAGCATTTT. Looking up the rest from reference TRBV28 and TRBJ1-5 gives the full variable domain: DVKVTQSSRYLVKRTGEKVFLECVQDMDHENMFWYRQDPGLGLRLIYFSYDVKMKEKGDIPEGYSVSREKKERFSLILESASTNQTSMYLCASTTGTSEHFGDGTRLSIL.

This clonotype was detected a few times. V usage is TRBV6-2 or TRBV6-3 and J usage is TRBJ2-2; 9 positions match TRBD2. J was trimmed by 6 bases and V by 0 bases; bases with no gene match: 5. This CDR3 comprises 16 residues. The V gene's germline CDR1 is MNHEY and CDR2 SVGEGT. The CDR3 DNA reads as TGTGCCAGCAGTTACTCGGCGGGAGGGTTCCCCGGGGAGCTGTTTTTT. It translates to CASSYSAGGFPGELFF.

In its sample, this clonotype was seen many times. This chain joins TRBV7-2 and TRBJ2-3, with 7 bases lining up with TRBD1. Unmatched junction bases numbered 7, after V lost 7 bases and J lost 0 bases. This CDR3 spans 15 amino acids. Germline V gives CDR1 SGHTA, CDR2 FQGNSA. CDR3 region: CASIRQGGSTDTQYF. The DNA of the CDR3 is TGTGCCAGCATCCGACAGGGCGGGAGCACAGATACGCAGTATTTT.

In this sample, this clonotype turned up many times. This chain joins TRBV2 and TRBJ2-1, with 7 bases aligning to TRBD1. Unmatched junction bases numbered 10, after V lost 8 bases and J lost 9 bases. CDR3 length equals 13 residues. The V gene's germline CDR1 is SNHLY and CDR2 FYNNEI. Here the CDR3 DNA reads TGTGCCAGCGGTCGAACAGGGGTAGGTGAGCAGTTCTTC. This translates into CASGRTGVGEQFF.